This T cell receptor beta chain is drawn from a study of blood T cell repertoires in COVID-19. Overall study: There were acute and convalescent COVID-19 samples, and they came from the United States, Italy and Spain. Nucleic acid was either cDNA or gDNA, and it came from T cells, B-cell-depleted T cells, or PBMCs.

Germline CDR1 MNHNS, CDR2 SASEGT. V was pared by 10 bases and J by 3 bases, with 12 bases between. The CDR3 length is 12 residues. How the authors handled the data: Researchers report that nucleated cell counts were estimated from reference gene primer amplification. TCRdb's table, derived via immunoSEQ multiplex PCR, lists solely in-frame clones and lacks some. That table is the source of V, J and clone size, and D and trimming were worked out from the DNA. Of 120,000 to 150,000 clones listed, about 88% were seen once; the top ten hold about 2.5%. This clone is a singleton in its sample. The rearrangement links TRBV6-1 to TRBJ1-2; D is uncertain. The sequence was obtained from a human donor in a cohort sampled during active COVID-19. The sequencing sample was made of peripheral blood. CDR3: CATGPGYYGYTF. The DNA of the CDR3 is TGTGCCACCGGCCCCGGGTACTATGGCTACACCTTC.